This is a list of T cell receptor beta chains from one sample in a study of blood T cell repertoires in COVID-19. Here immunoSEQ multiplex PCR was the method, and the copy in TCRdb shows in-frame clones only, minus some. The sample contains about 140,000 clones, 90% of which appear only once. Source material: peripheral blood. These receptor sequences come from an elderly woman with acute or convalescent COVID-19. Both conserved end residues are part of each CDR3. D genes are given only for firm matches. The size of a clone is reported for some rows only, either as once, few or many, or as a class for expanded clones.

TRBV18	TRBD1	few	TRBJ1-6	TGTGCCAGCTCACTACAGGGGGCGAGGAATAATTCACCCCTCCACTTT	CASSLQGARNNSPLHF
TRBV5-1	TRBD1	-	TRBJ1-2	TGCGCCAGCAGCTTAACAGGGGGAACCAACTATGGCTACACCTTC	CASSLTGGTNYGYTF
TRBV19	TRBD1	-	TRBJ1-4	TGTGCCAGTACCGCCGGACCGGGACAGGAAAATAATGAAAAACTGTTTTTT	CASTAGPGQENNEKLFF
TRBV4-3	-	once	TRBJ2-1	TGCGCCAGCAGCCAGGCTACGACAGCCTACCAGTTCTTC	CASSQATTAYQFF
TRBV2	-	-	TRBJ1-5	TGTGCCAGCAGTGTTTTCAGGGGCGAGGGGCCCCAGCATTTT	CASSVFRGEGPQHF
TRBV10-3	-	-	TRBJ1-2	TGTGCCATCAGTGGAGACAGCTATGGCTACACCTTC	CAISGDSYGYTF
TRBV5-5	TRBD1	few	TRBJ1-2	TGTGCCAGCAGCGCCGGGACAGGGGTTGCTGGCTACACCTTC	CASSAGTGVAGYTF
TRBV2	TRBD2	-	TRBJ2-5	TGTGCCAGCAGGACTAGCGCGGAGACCCAGTACTTC	CASRTSAETQYF
TRBV12-3/TRBV12-4	-	-	TRBJ2-4	TGTGCCAGCAGTTTAGCGAGGATAATTCAGTACTTC	CASSLARIIQYF
TRBV29-1	TRBD1	-	TRBJ2-3	TGCAGCGTGGGGACAGGGTCAGATACGCAGTATTTT	CSVGTGSDTQYF
TRBV7-3	-	-	TRBJ1-1	TGTGCCAGCAGCTTGGACAGGAACACTGAAGCTTTCTTT	CASSLDRNTEAFF
TRBV2	TRBD2	once	TRBJ2-3	TGTGCCAGCAGTGAAACCAGGGCTAGCGGGCGCACAGATACGCAGTATTTT	CASSETRASGRTDTQYF
TRBV11-2	-	-	TRBJ1-2	TGTGCCAGCAGCTTGGACAGTAACTATGGCTACACCTTC	CASSLDSNYGYTF
TRBV18	-	-	TRBJ1-2	TGTGCCAGCTCACCAAGTTCCCCAGGGCAAGGCTACACCTTC	CASSPSSPGQGYTF
TRBV10-3	TRBD1	-	TRBJ1-3	TGTGCCATCAGTGCGACAGGGGAACCGTTCTCCTCTGGAAACACCATATATTTT	CAISATGEPFSSGNTIYF
TRBV19	TRBD1	-	TRBJ1-1	TGTGCCAGTAATCCGACAGGGGTTATTCCTGAAGCTTTCTTT	CASNPTGVIPEAFF
TRBV3-1/TRBV3-2	-	-	TRBJ1-4	TGTGCCAGCAGCCTCAGAGGAAGAGGGGGTGGTGAAAAACTGTTTTTT	CASSLRGRGGGEKLFF
TRBV7-9	-	-	TRBJ1-4	TGTGCCAGCAGCTTTGAAGGAGAAGGTGGCGAAAAACTGTTTTTT	CASSFEGEGGEKLFF
TRBV6-6	TRBD2	-	TRBJ2-5	TGTGCCAGCAGCCAATCCGGGGGGGAGACCCAGTACTTC	CASSQSGGETQYF
TRBV7-9	TRBD1	few	TRBJ2-7	TGTGCCAGCAGCTCAGGTTGGGACAGGGACGAGCAGTACTTC	CASSSGWDRDEQYF
TRBV11-2	TRBD1	-	TRBJ1-1	TGTGCCAGCAGCTGGGACAGGGCGAACACTGAAGCTTTCTTT	CASSWDRANTEAFF
TRBV5-6	TRBD1	-	TRBJ1-6	TGTGCCAGCAGCTTGGCCTTCTCGGGGACAGGTAATAATTCACCCCTCCACTTT	CASSLAFSGTGNNSPLHF
TRBV27	TRBD2	-	TRBJ2-1	TGTGCCAGCAGTAAGGGACTAGCGGGGGCACACGAGCAGTTCTTC	CASSKGLAGAHEQFF
TRBV6-5	TRBD2	-	TRBJ2-3	TGTGCCAGCAGACTAGCGGGGGGCCGCACAGATACGCAGTATTTT	CASRLAGGRTDTQYF
TRBV30	-	-	TRBJ1-3	TGTGCCTGGAGTGACGGAGGATCTGGAAACACCATATATTTT	CAWSDGGSGNTIYF
TRBV7-8	-	once	TRBJ1-1	TGTGCCAGCAGCCACCGGGAGAACACTGAAGCTTTCTTT	CASSHRENTEAFF
TRBV20-1	-	-	TRBJ1-1	TGCAGTGCTAGAGGGGAGAAAGAAGCTTTCTTT	CSARGEKEAFF